The present TCR beta chain was sequenced within a study of prognosis after radiotherapy for stage I lung cancer. Study details: Early 2018 to early 2019 saw enrollment of stage I non-small cell lung cancer patients. There were seven patients whose tumors were squamous cell carcinoma and 11 to 13 whose tumors were adenocarcinoma. The study gave no patient concurrent therapy with stereotactic body radiotherapy.

This clonotype came up a few times. What it binds is not known. Genomic DNA yielded TCR beta CDR3, amplified by two-round multiplex PCR. TRBV and TRBJ genes each had their own specific primers in first-round PCR. MiXCR, run by TCRdb on the multiplex PCR reads, gives a single entry per CDR3 protein. The data contain about 47,000 distinct CDR3 sequences, 30% to 35% of them singletons. Deletions cut 2 bases from V and 1 base from J, with 5 bases between. The CDR3 covers 12 residues. Germline loops: CDR1 SQVTM, CDR2 ANQGSEA. Study-wide results and caveats: Patients' TRBV and TRBJ gene usage reportedly differed by presence or absence of metastases.

The source is a donor over 45 with non-small cell lung cancer. This chain links TRBV29-1 with TRBJ1-1; D call uncertain. The sequences come from PBMCs, collected before or after stereotactic body radiation therapy (not recorded which). DNA for the CDR3: TGCAGCGTTGAAAGTGCGAACACTGAAGCTTTCTTT. Its protein product is CSVESANTEAFF.